The 29 T cell receptor beta chains listed next were all sequenced from one sample in a study of regulatory T cells in long-lasting Graves disease. CDR3 regions were amplified by Arm-PCR using iRepertoire HTBI primers to build TCR beta libraries. TCRdb reprocessed the multiplex PCR reads via MiXCR and lists one record per CDR3 protein. This sample has hundreds of thousands of distinct CDR3 sequences, with approximately 16% found just once. Time point reported: newly diagnosed GD, antithyroid drugs for less than 3 months. PBMC-extracted RNA yielded the TCR library. The same sample was also studied in work on T cells in Graves' hyperthyroidism and ophthalmopathy.

Here the sequenced sample was peripheral blood mononuclear cells (PBMCs), taken at new diagnosis, from a patient treated with antithyroid drugs. These receptors were collected from a man between 40 and 49 years old with Graves disease.

The V and J genes are TRBV5-1 and TRBJ2-3, with 7 bases that match TRBD2. Germline CDR1 SGHRS, CDR2 YFSETQ. The V and J ends lost 4 bases and 3 bases, in that order; junction bases with no gene match: 5. CDR3 size: 14 residues. The CDR3 spells CASSRGDGTDTQYF. The CDR3 DNA follows: TGCGCCAGCAGCCGGGGGGACGGGACAGATACGCAGTATTTT.

This clonotype was seen a single time. The gene calls are TRBV7-3 and TRBJ2-1; TRBD2 agrees at 12 bases. The V gene end was trimmed by 8 bases and the J gene end by 9 bases; junction bases not matched to a gene: 11. CDR1 is SGHTA, CDR2 FQGTGA, per germline. The CDR3 runs to 15 residues. CDR3 sequence (DNA): TGTGCCAGCGCCCCTTCTAGCGGGGGGGCGGTTGAGCAGTTCTTC. It codes for CASAPSSGGAVEQFF.

At least ten counts were recorded for this clonotype. The genes are TRBV4-2 and TRBJ1-5; tentative D call: TRBD1 (5 bases). V lost 1 base, J lost 7 bases, and 14 bases lay in between. Germline V lookup: CDR1 LGHNA, CDR2 YNFKEQ. The CDR3 has 15 residues. CDR3 nucleotides: TGTGCCAGCAGCCAAGGAAGCAGGGAACAACAGCCCCAGCATTTT. As protein: CASSQGSREQQPQHF.

This chain's CDR3 is CASSVGGGGSYNEQFF. The CDR3 DNA follows: TGTGCCAGCAGCGTAGGGGGCGGCGGGAGTTACAATGAGCAGTTCTTC. The chain recombines TRBV9 with TRBJ2-1; TRBD2 matches 7 bases. Germline V CDR1 and CDR2: SGDLS, YYNGEE. J gave up 4 bases and V 0 bases, and 7 bases lay outside the gene matches. CDR3 length: 16 residues.

The chain links TRBV11-2 to TRBJ2-2; 8 nucleotides line up with TRBD1. V lost 5 bases and J lost 6; bases outside the gene matches: 8. This CDR3 spans 15 amino acids. Per the germline V gene, CDR1 is SGHAT and CDR2 is FQNNGV. The CDR3 loop reads CASSMRTGSAGELFF. The CDR3 nucleotides read TGTGCCAGCAGCATGCGGACAGGGTCAGCCGGGGAGCTGTTTTTT.

The table lists this clonotype with many counts. This chain links TRBV28 with TRBJ2-3, with unresolved D. CDR1 and CDR2 from the germline V gene are MDHEN and SYDVKM. Trimming pared 2 bases from V and 1 base from J, leaving 10 bases between. The CDR3 contains 15 residues. The CDR3 spells CASSLAAAGTDTQYF. The DNA of the CDR3 is TGTGCCAGCAGTTTAGCGGCCGCAGGCACAGATACGCAGTATTTT.

This clonotype was counted many times. The V gene is TRBV5-1, the J gene TRBJ2-7, with a weak D call TRBD2 (6 bases). The CDR3 covers 15 residues. With 4 bases removed from V and 5 bases from J, the gap between germline ends came to 19 bases. In germline, CDR1 is SGHRS, CDR2 YFSETQ. This chain's CDR3 is CASSTLGFSGDEQYF. In nucleotides, the CDR3 is TGCGCCAGCAGCACTCTGGGGTTTTCGGGGGACGAGCAGTACTTC. Variable domain in full (rest from reference TRBV5-1 and TRBJ2-7): KAGVTQTPRYLIKTRGQQVTLSCSPISGHRSVSWYQQTPGQGLQFLFEYFSETQRNKGNFPGRFSGRQFSNSRSEMNVSTLELGDSALYLCASSTLGFSGDEQYFGPGTRLTVT.

The V and J genes are TRBV6-5 and TRBJ2-1; D might be TRBD2 (6 bases). The CDR3 runs to 20 residues. In germline, CDR1 is MNHEY, CDR2 SVGAGI. Trimming removed 2 bases from V and 1 base from J, with 24 bases in between. The chain's CDR3 is CASSYEMWTTSRESYNEQFF. The DNA of the CDR3 is TGTGCCAGCAGTTACGAAATGTGGACTACCTCCCGGGAGTCCTACAATGAGCAGTTCTTC.

The rearrangement uses TRBV28 and TRBJ2-5; the match to TRBD2 covers 7 bases. V lost 8 bases and J lost 5; bases outside the gene matches: 8. CDR3 length: 13 amino acids. The V gene's germline CDR1 is MDHEN and CDR2 SYDVKM. The CDR3 bases are TGTGCCAGCCTAAGCGGGACGGTTGAGACCCAGTACTTC. Protein sequence: CASLSGTVETQYF. Supplemented by reference TRBV28 and TRBJ2-5, the full variable domain reads DVKVTQSSRYLVKRTGEKVFLECVQDMDHENMFWYRQDPGLGLRLIYFSYDVKMKEKGDIPEGYSVSREKKERFSLILESASTNQTSMYLCASLSGTVETQYFGPGTRLLVL.

This clonotype was detected ten times or more. The chain employs TRBV6-6 and TRBJ1-1; D gene uncertain. The V gene's germline CDR1 is MNHNY and CDR2 SVGAGI (reference sequence). The CDR3 contains 14 residues. V lost 0 bases, J lost 2 bases, and 7 bases lay in between. The CDR3 DNA reads TGTGCCAGCAGTTACTCGGTACTTAACACTGAAGCTTTCTTT. Encoded protein: CASSYSVLNTEAFF.

In its sample, this clonotype was seen many times. The V and J genes are TRBV20-1 and TRBJ1-1; TRBD1 matches 7 bases. J gave up 5 bases and V 6 bases, and 9 bases lay outside the gene matches. The CDR3 totals 13 residues. Germline V gene sequence: CDR1 DFQATT, CDR2 SNEGSKA (reference sequence). CDR3 in amino acids: CSAAEGAGTEAFF. The CDR3 nucleotides read TGCAGTGCCGCAGAGGGGGCGGGTACTGAAGCTTTCTTT.

This clonotype was detected ten times or more. This chain links TRBV9 with TRBJ2-7; TRBD1 matches 11 bases. Germline trimming cut 4 bases from V and 3 bases from J; bases unmatched to any gene: 9. The CDR3 consists of 16 residues. Germline lookup yields CDR1 SGDLS and CDR2 YYNGEE. The CDR3: CASSPGQGAYRYEQYF. CDR3 nucleotide sequence: TGTGCCAGCAGCCCCGGACAGGGGGCGTACCGCTACGAGCAGTACTTC.

The table lists this clonotype with a few counts. The chain employs TRBV11-2 and TRBJ1-3; weak D call: TRBD1 (5 bases). CDR1 and CDR2 from the germline V gene are SGHAT and FQNNGV. The CDR3 is 17 amino acids. The V and J ends lost 5 bases and 4 bases respectively, with 21 bases between them. For the CDR3, the DNA is TGTGCCAGCAGCCCAACGCGAGGGGTCCTGGGAGGAAACACCATATATTTT. Amino acids: CASSPTRGVLGGNTIYF.

This clonotype was counted at least ten times. V is TRBV15 and J is TRBJ1-3; TRBD1 might be the D (5 bases). Trimming left V 0 bases short and J 4 bases short, with 10 bases between. Germline V gene lookup returns CDR1 LNHNV and CDR2 YYDKDF (reference sequence). The CDR3 loop spans 15 amino acids. The CDR3 DNA reads as TGTGCCACCAGCAGAGATCTCAGGGCCGGAAACACCATATATTTT. It specifies CATSRDLRAGNTIYF. Combining the CDR3 with reference TRBV15 and TRBJ1-3 gives the whole variable domain DAMVIQNPRYQVTQFGKPVTLSCSQTLNHNVMYWYQQKSSQAPKLLFHYYDKDFNNEADTPDNFQSRRPNTSFCFLDIRSPGLGDTAMYLCATSRDLRAGNTIYFGEGSWLTVV.

This clonotype was counted a few times. This chain uses TRBV4-2 with TRBJ2-5, with TRBD1 identical over 8 bases. CDR3 size: 16 residues. V trimming: 0 bases; J trimming: 2 bases; junction bases outside the gene matches: 5. The germline CDR1 and CDR2 sequences are LGHNA and YNFKEQ. The CDR3, as DNA: TGTGCCAGCAGCCAAGATGACCAGGGGGCGCAAGAGACCCAGTACTTC. Its protein product is CASSQDDQGAQETQYF.

The rearrangement joins TRBV19 to TRBJ1-5, with a weak D call TRBD1 (6 bases). Germline CDR1 reads LNHDA; CDR2 reads SQIVND (reference sequence). CDR3 length: 16 residues. Deletions cut 3 bases from V and 2 bases from J, with 14 bases between. The DNA for the CDR3 is TGTGCCAGTAGTATTCTAGCGGGGGGCGGCAATCAGCCCCAGCATTTT. The encoded protein is CASSILAGGGNQPQHF.

The sample holds a few counts of this clonotype. The chain uses TRBV19 and TRBJ1-5, with no clear D. V lost 5 bases and J lost 3, with 8 bases in between. The germline gives CDR1 LNHDA, CDR2 SQIVND (reference sequence). CDR3 size: 13 residues. CDR3 residues: CASSLYPNQPQHF. The CDR3 DNA follows: TGTGCCAGTAGTCTCTACCCCAATCAGCCCCAGCATTTT.

At least ten counts were recorded for this clonotype. This chain links TRBV7-2 with TRBJ2-5, with 13 bases matching TRBD2. Per the germline V gene, CDR1 is SGHTA and CDR2 is FQGNSA. With V trimmed by 4 bases and J by 1 base, 6 bases remained unmatched. The CDR3 loop spans 17 amino acids. CDR3 region: CASSSDRLAGGQETQYF. The CDR3 nucleotides are TGTGCCAGCAGCTCAGACCGACTAGCGGGGGGCCAAGAGACCCAGTACTTC.

This clonotype was observed many times. Written as DNA, the CDR3 is TGTGCCAGCAGTTCCCTCTTGGTAGCGGGGGGGCGGGATACGCAGTATTTT. Translation gives CASSSLLVAGGRDTQYF. This chain joins TRBV28 and TRBJ2-3, with 11 bases that match TRBD2. V shed 4 bases, J shed 6 bases, and the junction held 12 bases outside the gene matches. Germline CDR1 MDHEN, CDR2 SYDVKM. The CDR3 sequence is 17 residues long.

Ten or more counts support this clonotype. This chain links TRBV20-1 with TRBJ2-7; D call uncertain. The germline gives CDR1 DFQATT, CDR2 SNEGSKA (reference sequence). This CDR3 contains 12 residues. V lost 5 bases and J lost 1, with 9 bases in between. In DNA, the CDR3 is TGCAGTGCTGGGTCGGGTTCCTACGAGCAGTACTTC. This gives the protein CSAGSGSYEQYF.

This chain uses TRBV29-1 with TRBJ1-5; 11 bases fit TRBD1. The J call could be wrong; TRBJ2-3 is a better fit for the DNA end. CDR3 length: 16 residues. Germline CDR1 SQVTM, CDR2 ANQGSEA. The CDR3 DNA reads as TGCAGCGTTCTCTTACGGGGACAGGGGGGCAATCAGCCCCAGTATTTT. It translates to CSVLLRGQGGNQPQYF.

There are many counts of this clonotype. V is TRBV6-1 and J is TRBJ1-5, with a weak D call TRBD1 (5 bases). This CDR3 is 16 amino acids long. The germline V gene encodes CDR1 MNHNS and CDR2 SASEGT. Trimming removed 2 bases from V and 1 base from J, with 12 bases in between. The CDR3 nucleotides read TGTGCCAGCAGTGAAAGTTGGGGGTTGAGCAATCAGCCCCAGCATTTT. Protein product: CASSESWGLSNQPQHF.

V is TRBV4-3 and J is TRBJ1-3; no clear D gene. The length of the CDR3 is 18 residues. V lost 0 bases and J lost 3, with 18 bases in between. Germline V gene lookup returns CDR1 LGHNA and CDR2 YSLEER. In DNA, the CDR3 is TGCGCCAGCAGCCAAGATAAGGCGGCTAGTTGGAGTGGAAACACCATATATTTT. Translated: CASSQDKAASWSGNTIYF.

CDR3 amino acids: CASSFLEGGPQETQYF. In DNA, the CDR3 is TGCGCCAGCAGCTTCCTGGAAGGGGGACCTCAAGAGACCCAGTACTTC. The rearrangement joins TRBV5-1 to TRBJ2-5; tentatively, D is TRBD1 (6 bases). Germline-derived CDR1 and CDR2 are SGHRS and YFSETQ. The CDR3 contains 16 residues. V was pared by 2 bases and J by 2 bases, with 16 bases between.

This clonotype appeared many times. This rearrangement joins TRBV29-1 to TRBJ2-7; D is undetermined. The V end was cut by 6 bases, the J end by 2 bases, with 14 bases between. CDR1 and CDR2 (germline): SQVTM, ANQGSEA. The CDR3 extends over 13 amino acids. The DNA for the CDR3 is TGCAGCGTCACCTGGGCAGGAGCCTACGAGCAGTACTTC. Its protein product is CSVTWAGAYEQYF.

At least ten counts were recorded for this clonotype. The genes are TRBV30 and TRBJ2-5, with D tentatively TRBD2 (5 bases). Germline-derived CDR1 and CDR2 are GTSNPN and SVGIG (reference sequence). V lost 0 bases and J lost 5, with 10 bases in between. This CDR3 is 13 amino acids long. CDR3 in amino acids: CAWSVLGGETQYF. The CDR3 DNA follows: TGTGCCTGGAGTGTACTAGGTGGGGAGACCCAGTACTTC.

This clonotype was counted ten times or more. The V gene is TRBV5-1, the J gene TRBJ1-6; D remains ambiguous. The ends were cut back, 0 bases at V and 10 bases at J, with 8 bases in the middle. The CDR3 is 13 residues long. CDR1 is SGHRS and CDR2 is YFSETQ in the germline V gene. The CDR3 is CASSLVSRSPLHF. The CDR3 region has the DNA TGCGCCAGCAGCTTGGTGTCCAGATCACCCCTCCACTTT.

This clonotype was seen once. With only one base between it and a far larger clone, this is likely a read error. This chain connects TRBV27 to TRBJ2-7, with D maybe TRBD2 (7 bases). The CDR3 is made up of 15 amino acids. Trimming pared 5 bases from V and 7 bases from J, leaving 21 bases between. CDR1 is MNHEY and CDR2 is SMNVEV in the germline V gene (reference sequence). As DNA, the CDR3 is TGTGCCAGCAGTCCCCCGGGGGGCGGGGGCTATGAGCAGTACTTC. Its protein product is CASSPPGGGGYEQYF.

This clonotype was picked up many times. The V and J genes are TRBV3-1 and TRBJ1-2, with D tentatively TRBD1 (5 bases). Germline V gives CDR1 LGHDT, CDR2 YNNKEL (reference sequence). The CDR3 is made up of 15 amino acids. The V end was cut by 0 bases, the J end by 4 bases, with 12 bases between. The CDR3 loop is CASSQDWQGRYGYTF. The CDR3 DNA reads TGTGCCAGCAGCCAAGATTGGCAGGGCCGCTATGGCTACACCTTC.